This T cell receptor beta chain stems from a study of control samples from healthy donors and cancer patients. Produced via immunoSEQ multiplex PCR; TCRdb's table is partial and in-frame only. The repertoire includes 60,000 or so clones, 95% to 96% of them detected once, and less than 1.1% sits in the top ten. This sequence originates from a woman aged 18-29 years in good health. Sequencing used blood.

The CDR3 DNA reads as TGTGCCAGCTCAGAAGACACCTATGGCTACACCTTC. Translating gives CASSEDTYGYTF. This chain uses TRBV18 with TRBJ1-2; no reliable D call. The CDR3 runs to 12 residues. In germline, CDR1 is KGHSH, CDR2 LQKENI. Trimming removed 5 bases at V and 4 bases at J, with 8 bases between.